This entry features one T cell receptor (beta chain) sequence. What it recognizes is unknown. The record originates from a study of neoadjuvant nivolumab and ipilimumab in lung cancer. The CDR3 runs 14 residues. Germline CDR1 is SGHDT and CDR2 is YYEEEE. V was cut by 0 bases and J by 4 bases, with 10 bases left in between. Study-wide findings and caveats: Compared with tumor-adjacent uninvolved lung, resected tumors showed greater richness and clonality. Pretherapy blood TCR richness correlated positively with resected tumor richness. TCR receptors were sequenced in few samples. From pretherapy to surgery, tumor richness and clonality rose with dual therapy.

Generated by immunoSEQ multiplex PCR, the TCRdb table keeps only in-frame clones and is missing some. The sample lists some 4,200 clones, approximately 81% occurring once. The sample consisted of peripheral blood, taken after neoadjuvant nivolumab, alone or with ipilimumab, at or shortly before surgery. The rearrangement joins TRBV5-6 to TRBJ2-5; D unresolved. The receptor's source is an adult with non-small cell lung cancer. The CDR3 protein is CASSLVLVGETQYF. The CDR3 coding sequence is TGTGCCAGCAGCTTGGTGCTAGTGGGAGAGACCCAGTACTTC.